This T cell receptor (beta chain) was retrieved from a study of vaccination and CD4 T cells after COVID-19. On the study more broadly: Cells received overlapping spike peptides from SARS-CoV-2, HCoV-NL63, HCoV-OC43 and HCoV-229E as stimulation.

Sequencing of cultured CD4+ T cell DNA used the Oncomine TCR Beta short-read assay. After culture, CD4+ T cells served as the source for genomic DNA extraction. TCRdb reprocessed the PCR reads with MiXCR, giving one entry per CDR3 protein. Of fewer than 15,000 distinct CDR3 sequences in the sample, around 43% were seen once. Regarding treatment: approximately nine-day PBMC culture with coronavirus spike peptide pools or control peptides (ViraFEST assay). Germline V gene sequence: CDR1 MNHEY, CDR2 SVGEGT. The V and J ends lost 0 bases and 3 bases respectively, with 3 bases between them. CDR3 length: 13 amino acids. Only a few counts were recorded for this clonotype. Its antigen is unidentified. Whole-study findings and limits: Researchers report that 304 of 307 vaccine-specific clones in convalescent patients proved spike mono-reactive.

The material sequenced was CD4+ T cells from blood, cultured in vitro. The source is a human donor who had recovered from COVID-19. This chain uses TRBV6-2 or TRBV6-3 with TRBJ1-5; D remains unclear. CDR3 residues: CASSYSNNQPQHF. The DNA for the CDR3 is TGTGCCAGCAGTTACTCGAACAATCAGCCCCAGCATTTT.